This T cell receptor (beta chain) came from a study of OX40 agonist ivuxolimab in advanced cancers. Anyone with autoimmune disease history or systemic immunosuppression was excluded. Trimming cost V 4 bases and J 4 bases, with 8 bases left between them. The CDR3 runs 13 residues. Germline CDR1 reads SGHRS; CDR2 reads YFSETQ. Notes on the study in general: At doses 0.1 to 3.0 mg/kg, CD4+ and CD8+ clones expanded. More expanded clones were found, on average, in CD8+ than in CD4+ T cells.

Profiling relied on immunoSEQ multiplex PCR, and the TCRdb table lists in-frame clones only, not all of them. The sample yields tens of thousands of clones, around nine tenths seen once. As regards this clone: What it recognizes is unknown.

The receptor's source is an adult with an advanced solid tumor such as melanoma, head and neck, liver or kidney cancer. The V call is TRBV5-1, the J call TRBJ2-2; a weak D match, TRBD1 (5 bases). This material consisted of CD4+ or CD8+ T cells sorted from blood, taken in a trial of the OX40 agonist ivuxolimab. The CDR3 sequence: CASSQDTTGELFF. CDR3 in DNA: TGCGCCAGCAGCCAGGACACCACCGGGGAGCTGTTTTTT.